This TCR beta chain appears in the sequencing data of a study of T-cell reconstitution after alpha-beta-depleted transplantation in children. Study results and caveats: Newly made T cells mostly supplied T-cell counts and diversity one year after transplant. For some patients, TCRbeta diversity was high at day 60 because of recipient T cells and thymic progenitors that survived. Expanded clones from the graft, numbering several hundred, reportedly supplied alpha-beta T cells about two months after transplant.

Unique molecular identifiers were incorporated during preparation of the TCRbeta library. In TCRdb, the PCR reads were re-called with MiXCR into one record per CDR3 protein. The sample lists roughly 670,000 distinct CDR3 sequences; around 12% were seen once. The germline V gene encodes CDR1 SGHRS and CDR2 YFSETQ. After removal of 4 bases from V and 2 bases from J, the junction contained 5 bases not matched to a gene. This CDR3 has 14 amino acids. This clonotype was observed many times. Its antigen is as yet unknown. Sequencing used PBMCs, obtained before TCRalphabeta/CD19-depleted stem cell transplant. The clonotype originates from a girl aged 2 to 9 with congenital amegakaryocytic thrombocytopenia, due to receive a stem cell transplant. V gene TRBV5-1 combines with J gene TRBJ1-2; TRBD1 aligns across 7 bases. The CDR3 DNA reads TGCGCCAGCAGCGCTGGACAGGCGAACTATGGCTACACCTTC. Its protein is CASSAGQANYGYTF.